The clone carrying this T cell receptor (beta chain) was seen many times. The record originates from a study of human T cells and chemical hapten exposure. In the study overall: Alopecia areata, totalis or universalis affected patients who were mostly female.

CDR3 length equals 14 residues. V was pared by 5 bases and J by 5 bases, with 15 bases between. As for time point: patch test 3, about 24 weeks after DPC sensitization. Indicated treatment: therapeutic diphenylcyclopropenone sensitization with weekly scalp DPC. Venepuncture was done earlier than the placement of each patch test. MiXCR, applied by TCRdb to the RACE reads, yields one record per CDR3 protein. The table records about 82,000 distinct CDR3 sequences, 10% to 15% of them present only once. This sequence was found in a woman aged 45-60 years with alopecia areata. Some clones in this sample may be carry-over from other donors' samples. This material consisted of whole blood, taken in connection with sensitization to the hapten diphenylcyclopropenone (DPC). The chain is built from TRBV12-3 or TRBV12-4 and TRBJ1-1; the D gene is possibly TRBD1 (5 bases). CDR3 sequence reads: CASSPTYQGTEAFF. Here the CDR3 DNA reads TGTGCCAGCAGTCCAACCTATCAGGGTACTGAAGCTTTCTTT.